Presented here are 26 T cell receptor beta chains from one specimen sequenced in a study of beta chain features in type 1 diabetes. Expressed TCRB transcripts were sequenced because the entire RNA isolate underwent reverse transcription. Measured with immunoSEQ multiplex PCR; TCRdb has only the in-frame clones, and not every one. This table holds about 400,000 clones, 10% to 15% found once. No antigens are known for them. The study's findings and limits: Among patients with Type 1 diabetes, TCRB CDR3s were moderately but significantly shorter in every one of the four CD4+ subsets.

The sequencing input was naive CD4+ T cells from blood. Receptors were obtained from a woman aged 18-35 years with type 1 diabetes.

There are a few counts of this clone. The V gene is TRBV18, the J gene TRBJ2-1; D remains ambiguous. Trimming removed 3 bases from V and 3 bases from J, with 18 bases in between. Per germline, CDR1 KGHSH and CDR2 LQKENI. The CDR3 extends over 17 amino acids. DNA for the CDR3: TGTGCCAGCTCACCGACGGCCCCAGGAATAATCTACAATGAGCAGTTCTTC. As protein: CASSPTAPGIIYNEQFF.

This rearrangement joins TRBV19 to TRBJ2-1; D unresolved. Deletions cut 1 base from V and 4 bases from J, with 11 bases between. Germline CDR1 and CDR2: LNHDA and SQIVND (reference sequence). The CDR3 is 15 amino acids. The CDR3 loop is CASSIVIQTYNEQFF. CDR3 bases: TGTGCCAGTAGTATAGTCATCCAGACATACAATGAGCAGTTCTTC.

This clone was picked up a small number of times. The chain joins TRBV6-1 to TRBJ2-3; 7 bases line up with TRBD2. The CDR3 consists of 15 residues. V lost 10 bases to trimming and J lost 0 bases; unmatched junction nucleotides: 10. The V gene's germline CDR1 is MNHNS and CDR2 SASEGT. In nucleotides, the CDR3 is TGTGCCACGGGGGATCCGCGGGGGAGCACAGATACGCAGTATTTT. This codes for CATGDPRGSTDTQYF.

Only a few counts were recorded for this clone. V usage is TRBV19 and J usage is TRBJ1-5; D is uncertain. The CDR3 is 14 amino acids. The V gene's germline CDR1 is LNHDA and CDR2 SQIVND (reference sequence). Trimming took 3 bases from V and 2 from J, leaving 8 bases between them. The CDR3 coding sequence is TGTGCCAGTAGTATGGGGAGACGCAATCAGCCCCAGCATTTT. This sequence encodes CASSMGRRNQPQHF.

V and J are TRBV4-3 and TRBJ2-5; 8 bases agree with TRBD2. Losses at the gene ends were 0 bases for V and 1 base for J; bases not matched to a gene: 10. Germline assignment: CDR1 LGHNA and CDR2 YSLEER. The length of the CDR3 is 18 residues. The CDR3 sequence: CASSQDFVGGAPQETQYF. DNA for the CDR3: TGCGCCAGCAGCCAAGATTTTGTCGGGGGGGCCCCCCAAGAGACCCAGTACTTC.

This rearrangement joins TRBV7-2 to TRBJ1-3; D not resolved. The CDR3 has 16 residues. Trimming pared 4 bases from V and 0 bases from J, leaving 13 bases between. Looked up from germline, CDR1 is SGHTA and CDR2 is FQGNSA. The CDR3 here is CASSSSGILSGNTIYF. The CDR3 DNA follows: TGTGCCAGCAGCTCGTCCGGGATTCTCTCTGGAAACACCATATATTTT.

For the CDR3, the DNA is TGTGCCAGCAGCGTATCCCACAGGGACGATCAGCCCCAGCATTTT. Its protein product is CASSVSHRDDQPQHF. V gene TRBV9 combines with J gene TRBJ1-5, with D possibly being TRBD1 (6 bases). Trimming took 1 base from V and 5 from J, leaving 13 bases between them. Germline V gene lookup returns CDR1 SGDLS and CDR2 YYNGEE. The CDR3 runs 15 residues.

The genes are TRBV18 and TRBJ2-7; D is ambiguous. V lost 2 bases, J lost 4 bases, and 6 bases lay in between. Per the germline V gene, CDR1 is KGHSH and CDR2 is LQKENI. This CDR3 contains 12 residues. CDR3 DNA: TGTGCCAGCTCACCATCCCTATACGAGCAGTACTTC. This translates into CASSPSLYEQYF.

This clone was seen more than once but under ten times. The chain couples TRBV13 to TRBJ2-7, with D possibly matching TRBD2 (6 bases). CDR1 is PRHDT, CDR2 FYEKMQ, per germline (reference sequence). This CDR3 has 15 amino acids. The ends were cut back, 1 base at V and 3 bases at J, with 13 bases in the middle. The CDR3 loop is CASSLVMRGRYEQYF. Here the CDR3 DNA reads TGTGCCAGCAGCTTAGTAATGCGGGGCCGCTACGAGCAGTACTTC.

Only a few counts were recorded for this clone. The CDR3 DNA sequence: TGTGCCAGCTCACCTTCTCTAGCGGGGGACATACGGGAGACCCAGTACTTC. Translating gives CASSPSLAGDIRETQYF. The chain recombines TRBV18 with TRBJ2-5; 10 positions agree with TRBD2. The CDR3 has 17 residues. CDR1 and CDR2 from the germline V gene are KGHSH and LQKENI. The V segment lost 3 bases and the J segment 5 bases; nucleotides outside the gene matches: 12.

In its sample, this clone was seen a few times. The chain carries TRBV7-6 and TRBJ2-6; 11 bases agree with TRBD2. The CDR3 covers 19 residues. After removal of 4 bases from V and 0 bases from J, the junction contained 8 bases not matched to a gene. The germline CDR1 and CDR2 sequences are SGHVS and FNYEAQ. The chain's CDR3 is CASSSRLAGTSSGANVLTF. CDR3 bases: TGTGCCAGCAGCTCCCGACTAGCGGGGACCAGCTCTGGGGCCAACGTCCTGACTTTC.

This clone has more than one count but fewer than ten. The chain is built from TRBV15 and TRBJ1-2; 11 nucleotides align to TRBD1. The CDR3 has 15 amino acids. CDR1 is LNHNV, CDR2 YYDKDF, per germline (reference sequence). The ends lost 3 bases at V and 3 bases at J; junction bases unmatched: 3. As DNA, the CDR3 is TGTGCCACCAGCAGGGGGGACAGGGGGGACTATGGCTACACCTTC. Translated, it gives CATSRGDRGDYGYTF.

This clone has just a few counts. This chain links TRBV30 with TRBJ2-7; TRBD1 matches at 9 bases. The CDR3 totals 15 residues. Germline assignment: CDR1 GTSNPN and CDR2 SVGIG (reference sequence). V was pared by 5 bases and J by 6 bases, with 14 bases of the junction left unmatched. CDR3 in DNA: TGTGCCTGGGACCTCCCGGGACAGGGTAGTGGCGAGCAGTACTTC. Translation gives CAWDLPGQGSGEQYF.

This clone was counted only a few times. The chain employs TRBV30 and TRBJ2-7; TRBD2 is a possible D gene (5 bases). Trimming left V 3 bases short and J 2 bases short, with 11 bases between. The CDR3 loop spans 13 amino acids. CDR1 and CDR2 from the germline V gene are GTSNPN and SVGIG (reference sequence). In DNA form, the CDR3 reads TGTGCCTGGAGAGGACTGATTCCCTACGAGCAGTACTTC. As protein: CAWRGLIPYEQYF. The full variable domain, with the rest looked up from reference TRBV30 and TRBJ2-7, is SQTIHQWPATLVQPVGSPLSLECTVEGTSNPNLYWYRQAAGRGLQLLFYSVGIGQISSEVPQNLSASRPQDRQFILSSKKLLLSDSGFYLCAWRGLIPYEQYFGPGTRLTVT.

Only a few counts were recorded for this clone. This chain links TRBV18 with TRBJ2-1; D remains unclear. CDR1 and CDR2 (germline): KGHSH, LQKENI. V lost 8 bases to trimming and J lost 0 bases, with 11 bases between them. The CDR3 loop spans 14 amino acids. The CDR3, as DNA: TGTGCCAGCCAGGTGACGCCCTCCTACAATGAGCAGTTCTTC. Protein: CASQVTPSYNEQFF.

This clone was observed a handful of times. This chain's CDR3 is CASGAAYNEQFF. CDR3 DNA: TGTGCCAGCGGGGCAGCCTACAATGAGCAGTTCTTC. The genes are TRBV6-5 and TRBJ2-1; D is perhaps TRBD1 (5 bases). The CDR3 runs 12 residues. V shed 8 bases and J shed 2 bases, with 7 bases lying between them. Germline V gives CDR1 MNHEY, CDR2 SVGAGI.

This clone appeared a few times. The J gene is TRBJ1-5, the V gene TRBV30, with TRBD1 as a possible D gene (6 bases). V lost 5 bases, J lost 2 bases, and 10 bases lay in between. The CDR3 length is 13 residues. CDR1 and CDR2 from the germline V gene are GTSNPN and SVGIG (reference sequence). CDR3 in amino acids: CAWSNRGNQPQHF. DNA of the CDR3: TGTGCCTGGTCTAACAGGGGCAATCAGCCCCAGCATTTT. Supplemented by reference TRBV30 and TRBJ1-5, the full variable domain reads SQTIHQWPATLVQPVGSPLSLECTVEGTSNPNLYWYRQAAGRGLQLLFYSVGIGQISSEVPQNLSASRPQDRQFILSSKKLLLSDSGFYLCAWSNRGNQPQHFGDGTRLSIL.

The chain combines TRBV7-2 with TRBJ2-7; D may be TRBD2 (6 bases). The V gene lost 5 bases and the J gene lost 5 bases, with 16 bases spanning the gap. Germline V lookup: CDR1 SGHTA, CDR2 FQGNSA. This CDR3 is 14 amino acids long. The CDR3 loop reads CASSPPAGWDEQYF. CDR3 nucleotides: TGTGCCAGCAGCCCGCCTGCGGGGTGGGACGAGCAGTACTTC.

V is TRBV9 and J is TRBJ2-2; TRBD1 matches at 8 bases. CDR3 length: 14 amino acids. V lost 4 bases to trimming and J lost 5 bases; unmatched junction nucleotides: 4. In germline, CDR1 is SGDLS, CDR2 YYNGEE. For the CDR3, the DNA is TGTGCCAGCAGCCCATGGACAGGGACCGGGGAGCTGTTTTTT. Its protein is CASSPWTGTGELFF. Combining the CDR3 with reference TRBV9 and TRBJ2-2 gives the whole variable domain DSGVTQTPKHLITATGQRVTLRCSPRSGDLSVYWYQQSLDQGLQFLIQYYNGEERAKGNILERFSAQQFPDLHSELNLSSLELGDSALYFCASSPWTGTGELFFGEGSRLTVL.

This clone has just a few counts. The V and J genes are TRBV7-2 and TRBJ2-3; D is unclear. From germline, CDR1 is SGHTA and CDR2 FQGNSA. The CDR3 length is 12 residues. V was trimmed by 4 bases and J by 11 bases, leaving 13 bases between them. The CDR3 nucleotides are TGTGCCAGCAGCTCAGTCGCCGCTGGGCAGTATTTT. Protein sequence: CASSSVAAGQYF.

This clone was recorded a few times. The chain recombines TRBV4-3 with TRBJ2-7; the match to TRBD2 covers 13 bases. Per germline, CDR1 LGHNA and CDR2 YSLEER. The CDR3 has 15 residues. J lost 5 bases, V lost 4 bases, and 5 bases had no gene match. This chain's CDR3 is CASSPTGTSGDEQYF. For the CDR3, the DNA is TGCGCCAGCAGCCCAACCGGGACTAGCGGGGACGAGCAGTACTTC.

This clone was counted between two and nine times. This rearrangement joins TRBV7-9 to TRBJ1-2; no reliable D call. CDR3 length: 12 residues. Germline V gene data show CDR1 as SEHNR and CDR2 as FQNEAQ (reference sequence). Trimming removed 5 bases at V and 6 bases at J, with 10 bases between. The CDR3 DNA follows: TGTGCCAGCAGCGGCGACGGGGATGGCTACACCTTC. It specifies CASSGDGDGYTF.

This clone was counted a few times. The CDR3 loop is CASSERGGGYGYTF. The CDR3 DNA reads as TGTGCCAGCAGTGAGCGAGGGGGCGGGTATGGCTACACCTTC. The V call is TRBV2, the J call TRBJ1-2; 7 bases are a match to TRBD1. This CDR3 comprises 14 residues. J gave up 5 bases and V 3 bases, and 6 bases lay outside the gene matches. CDR1 and CDR2 from the germline V gene are SNHLY and FYNNEI.

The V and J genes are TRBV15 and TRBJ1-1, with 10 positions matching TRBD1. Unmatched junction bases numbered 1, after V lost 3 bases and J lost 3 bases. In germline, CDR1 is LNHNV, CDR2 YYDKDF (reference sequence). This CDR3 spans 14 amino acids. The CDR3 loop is CATSRGQGYTEAFF. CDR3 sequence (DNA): TGTGCCACCAGCAGGGGACAGGGGTACACTGAAGCTTTCTTT.

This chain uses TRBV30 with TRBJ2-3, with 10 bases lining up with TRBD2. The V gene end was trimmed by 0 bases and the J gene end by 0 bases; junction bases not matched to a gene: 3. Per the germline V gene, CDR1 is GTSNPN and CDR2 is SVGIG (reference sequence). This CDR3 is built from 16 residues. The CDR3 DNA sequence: TGTGCCTGGAGTGTACAACTAGCGGGGAGCACAGATACGCAGTATTTT. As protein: CAWSVQLAGSTDTQYF.

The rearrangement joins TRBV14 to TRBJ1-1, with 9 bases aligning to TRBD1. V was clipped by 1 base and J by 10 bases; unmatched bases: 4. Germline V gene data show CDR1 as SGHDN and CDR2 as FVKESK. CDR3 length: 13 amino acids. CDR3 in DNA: TGTGCCAGCAGCCAAGTGACAGGGGGTAGAGCTTTCTTT. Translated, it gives CASSQVTGGRAFF.